This TCR beta chain was sequenced in a study of blood T cell repertoires in COVID-19. Study-level background: From the United States, Italy and Spain came samples of acute and convalescent COVID-19. In each case, the material was cDNA or gDNA derived from T cells, B-cell-depleted T cells, or PBMCs.

Assay: immunoSEQ multiplex PCR; the TCRdb copy retains only in-frame clones and omits some. The sample yields about 170,000 clones, around 84% seen once. The table lists this clone with a few counts. The material sequenced was peripheral blood. The sequence derives from a woman between 65 and 79 years old with COVID-19, enrolled during active disease.

The chain's CDR3 is CASSYYRSDTEAFF. The CDR3 nucleotides are TGTGCCAGCAGTTACTACCGGTCGGACACTGAAGCTTTCTTT. The chain employs TRBV6-5 and TRBJ1-1; no firm D call. This CDR3 contains 14 residues. Germline V gives CDR1 MNHEY, CDR2 SVGAGI. Between the trimmed V and J ends, which lost 1 base and 3 bases, there was a span of 9 bases.